The rows below give T cell receptor beta chains drawn from one sample of a study of T cells expressing NK-cell markers. No DNA is given; TCRdb re-called the 5' RACE reads and lists each CDR3 protein once. The sample totals around 550,000 distinct CDR3 sequences. Sequences were obtained from blood T cells: a sorted CD56 or NKG2C T cell subset, CD4+ or CD8+ T cells, or bulk PBMC T cells (not recorded which). The receptors originated from a man younger than 35 in good health. The CDR3 runs from the conserved cysteine through the conserved F or W.

CASSLGQGDFNEQFF,15,TRBV12-3/TRBV12-4,TRBJ2-1
CATSGLGFGVNEQFF,15,TRBV24-1,TRBJ2-1
CASSYQGGRTEAFF,14,TRBV6-5,TRBJ1-1
CASKISLATDTQYF,14,TRBV6-1,TRBJ2-3
CASSPRPGVSYNEQFF,16,TRBV7-2,TRBJ2-1
CSARPLEGSSGANVLTF,17,TRBV20-1,TRBJ2-6
CASSPQVPERPILNEQFF,18,TRBV5-1,TRBJ2-1
CASSQTGTGAEAQYF,15,TRBV4-2,TRBJ2-4
CSARAVGLAGLTDTQYF,17,TRBV20-1,TRBJ2-3
CASSPRNQETQYF,13,TRBV18,TRBJ2-5
CASSLSGLGWGEQFF,15,TRBV27,TRBJ2-1
CASSPLSSQNVRHNEQFF,18,TRBV11-1,TRBJ2-1
CASSLSPGYQETQYF,15,TRBV13,TRBJ2-5
CASSYSKGSFSLAGELFF,18,TRBV6-5,TRBJ2-2
CAISNQGSTGELFF,14,TRBV10-3,TRBJ2-2
CASSSLFGTGDYNEQFF,17,TRBV6-5,TRBJ2-1
CSAKQDRGTVYGYTF,15,TRBV20-1,TRBJ1-2
CASSGAGGWGEQFF,14,TRBV7-2,TRBJ2-1
CASNRGNTIYF,11,TRBV2,TRBJ1-3
CATSPAGHNEQFF,13,TRBV24-1,TRBJ2-1